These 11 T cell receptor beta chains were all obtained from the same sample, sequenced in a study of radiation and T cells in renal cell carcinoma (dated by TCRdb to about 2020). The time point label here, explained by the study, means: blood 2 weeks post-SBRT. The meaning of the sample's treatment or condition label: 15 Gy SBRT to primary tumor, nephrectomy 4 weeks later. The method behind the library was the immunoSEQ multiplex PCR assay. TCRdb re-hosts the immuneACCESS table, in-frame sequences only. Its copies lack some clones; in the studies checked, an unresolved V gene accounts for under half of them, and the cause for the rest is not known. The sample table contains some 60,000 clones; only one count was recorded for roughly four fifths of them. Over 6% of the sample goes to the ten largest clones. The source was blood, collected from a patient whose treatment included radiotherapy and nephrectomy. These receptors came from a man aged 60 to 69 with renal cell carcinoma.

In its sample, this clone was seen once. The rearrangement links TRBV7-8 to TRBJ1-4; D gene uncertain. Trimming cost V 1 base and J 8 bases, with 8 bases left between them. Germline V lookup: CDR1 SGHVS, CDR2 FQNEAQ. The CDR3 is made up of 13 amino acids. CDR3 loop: CASSLVVAEKLFF. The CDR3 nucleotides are TGTGCCAGCAGCTTAGTAGTGGCGGAAAAACTGTTTTTT.

CDR3 bases: TGTGCCAGCAGTGAAGGGTGGACGATAGCCAAAAACATTCAGTACTTC. It encodes CASSEGWTIAKNIQYF. This sequence joins TRBV6-1 and TRBJ2-4; no clear D. Looked up from germline, CDR1 is MNHNS and CDR2 is SASEGT. The CDR3 loop spans 16 amino acids. V gave up 1 base and J gave up 0 bases, with 10 bases separating them.

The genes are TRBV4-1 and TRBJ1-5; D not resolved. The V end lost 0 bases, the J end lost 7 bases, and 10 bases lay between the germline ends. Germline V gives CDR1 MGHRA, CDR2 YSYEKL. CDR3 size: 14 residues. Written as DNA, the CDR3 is TGCGCCAGCAGCCAAGATGTGGTCGGGCAGCCCCAGCATTTT. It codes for CASSQDVVGQPQHF.

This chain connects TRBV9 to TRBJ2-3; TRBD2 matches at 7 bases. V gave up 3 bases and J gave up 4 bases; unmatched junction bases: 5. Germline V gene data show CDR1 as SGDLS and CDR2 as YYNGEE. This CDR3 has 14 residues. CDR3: CASSARLAADTQYF. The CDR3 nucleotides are TGTGCCAGCAGCGCCAGGCTAGCGGCAGATACGCAGTATTTT.

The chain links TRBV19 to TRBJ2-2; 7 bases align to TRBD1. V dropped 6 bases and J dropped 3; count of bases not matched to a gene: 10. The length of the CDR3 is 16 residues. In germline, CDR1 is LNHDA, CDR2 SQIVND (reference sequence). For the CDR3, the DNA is TGTGCCAGTAGACAAACAGGGGCTGGCGACACCGGGGAGCTGTTTTTT. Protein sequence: CASRQTGAGDTGELFF.

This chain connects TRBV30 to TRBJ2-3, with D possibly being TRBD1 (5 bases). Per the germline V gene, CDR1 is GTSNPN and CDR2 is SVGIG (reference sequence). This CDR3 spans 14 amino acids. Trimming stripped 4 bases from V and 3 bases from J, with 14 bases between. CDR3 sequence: CAWTLMGLTDTQYF. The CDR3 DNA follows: TGTGCCTGGACTCTAATGGGGCTTACAGATACGCAGTATTTT.

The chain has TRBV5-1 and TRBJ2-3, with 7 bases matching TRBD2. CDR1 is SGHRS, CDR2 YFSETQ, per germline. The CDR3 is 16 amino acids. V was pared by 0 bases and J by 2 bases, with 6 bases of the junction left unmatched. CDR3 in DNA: TGCGCCAGCAGCTTGGATGGTAGCGGGCTCACAGATACGCAGTATTTT. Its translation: CASSLDGSGLTDTQYF.

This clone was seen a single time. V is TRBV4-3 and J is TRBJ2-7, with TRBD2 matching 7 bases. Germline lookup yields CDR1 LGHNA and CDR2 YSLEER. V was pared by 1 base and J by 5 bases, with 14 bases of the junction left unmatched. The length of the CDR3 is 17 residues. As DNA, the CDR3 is TGCGCCAGCAGCCAAGTCTTAGGTAGGGAGGGGTTGGACGAGCAGTACTTC. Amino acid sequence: CASSQVLGREGLDEQYF.

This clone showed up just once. The DNA of the CDR3 is TGCAGCGTCGGACCCGGGACAGGGGACGGCTACGAGCAGTACTTC. Protein product: CSVGPGTGDGYEQYF. The gene calls are TRBV29-1 and TRBJ2-7, with TRBD1 identical over 10 bases. The V gene end was trimmed by 6 bases and the J gene end by 3 bases; junction bases not matched to a gene: 11. The CDR3 contains 15 residues. Germline loops: CDR1 SQVTM, CDR2 ANQGSEA.

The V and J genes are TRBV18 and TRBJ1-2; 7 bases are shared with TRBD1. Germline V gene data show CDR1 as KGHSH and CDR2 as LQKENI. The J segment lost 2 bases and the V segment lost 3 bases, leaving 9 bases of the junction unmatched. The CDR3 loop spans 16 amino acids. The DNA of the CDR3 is TGTGCCAGCTCACCCCTTGATCTGGGACAGAACTATGGCTACACCTTC. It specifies CASSPLDLGQNYGYTF. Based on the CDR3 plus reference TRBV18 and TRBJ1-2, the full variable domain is NAGVMQNPRHLVRRRGQEARLRCSPMKGHSHVYWYRQLPEEGLKFMVYLQKENIIDESGMPKERFSAEFPKEGPSILRIQQVVRGDSAAYFCASSPLDLGQNYGYTFGSGTRLTVV.

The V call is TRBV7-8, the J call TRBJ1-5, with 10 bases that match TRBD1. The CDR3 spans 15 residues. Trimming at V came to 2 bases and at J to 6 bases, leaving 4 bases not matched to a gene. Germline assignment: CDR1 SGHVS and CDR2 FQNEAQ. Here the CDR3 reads CASSLLTGGGQPQHF. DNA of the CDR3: TGTGCCAGCAGCTTACTGACAGGGGGCGGTCAGCCCCAGCATTTT.